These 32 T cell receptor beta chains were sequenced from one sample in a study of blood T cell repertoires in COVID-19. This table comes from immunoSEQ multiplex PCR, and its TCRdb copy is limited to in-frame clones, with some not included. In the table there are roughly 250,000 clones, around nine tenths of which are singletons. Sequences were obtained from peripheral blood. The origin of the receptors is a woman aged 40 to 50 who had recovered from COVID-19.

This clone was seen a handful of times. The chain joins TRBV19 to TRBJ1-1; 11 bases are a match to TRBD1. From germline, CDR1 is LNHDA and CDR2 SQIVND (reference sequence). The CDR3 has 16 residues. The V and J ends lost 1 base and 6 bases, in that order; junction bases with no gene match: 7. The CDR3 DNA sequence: TGTGCCAGTAGTATAGGTGGGACAGGGGGTTCAGCTGAAGCTTTCTTT. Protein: CASSIGGTGGSAEAFF.

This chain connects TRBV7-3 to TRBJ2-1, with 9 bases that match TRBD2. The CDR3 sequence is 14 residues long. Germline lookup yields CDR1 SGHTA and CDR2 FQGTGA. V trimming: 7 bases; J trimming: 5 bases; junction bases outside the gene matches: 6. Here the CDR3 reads CASNAGGPDNEQFF. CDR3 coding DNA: TGTGCCAGCAACGCGGGAGGGCCGGACAATGAGCAGTTCTTC.

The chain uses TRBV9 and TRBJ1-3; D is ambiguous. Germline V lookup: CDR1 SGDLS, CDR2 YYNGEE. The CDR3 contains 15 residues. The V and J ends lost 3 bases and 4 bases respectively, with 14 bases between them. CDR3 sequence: CASSGPLGTGNTIYF. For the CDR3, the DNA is TGTGCCAGCAGCGGGCCCCTAGGAACCGGAAACACCATATATTTT. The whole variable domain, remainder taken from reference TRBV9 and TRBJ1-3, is DSGVTQTPKHLITATGQRVTLRCSPRSGDLSVYWYQQSLDQGLQFLIQYYNGEERAKGNILERFSAQQFPDLHSELNLSSLELGDSALYFCASSGPLGTGNTIYFGEGSWLTVV.

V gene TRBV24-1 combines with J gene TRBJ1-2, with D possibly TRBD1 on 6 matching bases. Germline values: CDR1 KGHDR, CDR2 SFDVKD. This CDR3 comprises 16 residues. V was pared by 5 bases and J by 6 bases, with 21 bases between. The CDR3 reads CATSGAGDTRRDGYTF. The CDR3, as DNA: TGTGCCACCAGTGGGGCGGGGGACACTCGACGGGATGGCTACACCTTC.

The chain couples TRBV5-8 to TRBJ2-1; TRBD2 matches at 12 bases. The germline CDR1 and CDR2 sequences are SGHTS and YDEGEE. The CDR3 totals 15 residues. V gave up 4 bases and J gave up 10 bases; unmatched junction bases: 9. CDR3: CASSRELAGGREQFF. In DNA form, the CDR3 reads TGTGCCAGCAGCCGGGAGCTAGCGGGAGGGAGGGAGCAGTTCTTC.

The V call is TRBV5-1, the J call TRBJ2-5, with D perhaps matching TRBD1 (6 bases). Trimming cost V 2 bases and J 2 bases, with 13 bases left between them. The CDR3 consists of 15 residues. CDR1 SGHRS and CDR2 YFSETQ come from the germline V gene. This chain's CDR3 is CASSLSRTAQETQYF. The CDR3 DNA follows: TGCGCCAGCAGCTTATCAAGGACAGCACAAGAGACCCAGTACTTC.

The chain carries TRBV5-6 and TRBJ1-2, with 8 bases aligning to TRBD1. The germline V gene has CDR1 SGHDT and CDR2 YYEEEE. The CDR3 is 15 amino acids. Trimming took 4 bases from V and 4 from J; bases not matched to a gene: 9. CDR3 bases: TGTGCCAGCAGCCGCGGGACAGGTTTTAGCTATGGCTACACCTTC. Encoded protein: CASSRGTGFSYGYTF.

In nucleotides, the CDR3 is TGTGCCAGTAGTATAGCGCGGTGGGAGACCCAGTACTTC. It encodes CASSIARWETQYF. The chain links TRBV19 to TRBJ2-5; D is undetermined. The CDR3 totals 13 residues. V lost 1 base and J 5 bases, leaving 8 bases between the germline ends. Germline loops: CDR1 LNHDA, CDR2 SQIVND (reference sequence).

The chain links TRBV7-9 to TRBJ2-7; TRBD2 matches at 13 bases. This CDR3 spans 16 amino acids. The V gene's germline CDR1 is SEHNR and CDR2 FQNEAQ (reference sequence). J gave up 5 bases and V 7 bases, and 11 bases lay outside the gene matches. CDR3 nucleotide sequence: TGTGCCAGCAACCCAGGAACTAGCGGGAGGGGAAACGAGCAGTACTTC. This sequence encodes CASNPGTSGRGNEQYF.

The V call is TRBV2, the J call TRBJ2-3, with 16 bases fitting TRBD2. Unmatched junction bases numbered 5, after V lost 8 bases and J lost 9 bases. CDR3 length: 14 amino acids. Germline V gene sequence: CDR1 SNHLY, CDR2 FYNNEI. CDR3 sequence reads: CASDPGLAGGTQYF. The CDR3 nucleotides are TGTGCCAGCGACCCGGGACTAGCGGGAGGGACGCAGTATTTT.

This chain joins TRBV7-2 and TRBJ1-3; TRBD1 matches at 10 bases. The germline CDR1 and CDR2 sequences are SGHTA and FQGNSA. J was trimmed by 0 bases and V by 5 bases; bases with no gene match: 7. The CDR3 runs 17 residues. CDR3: CASSPRTGGISGNTIYF. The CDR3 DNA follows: TGTGCCAGCAGCCCACGGACAGGGGGTATCTCTGGAAACACCATATATTTT.

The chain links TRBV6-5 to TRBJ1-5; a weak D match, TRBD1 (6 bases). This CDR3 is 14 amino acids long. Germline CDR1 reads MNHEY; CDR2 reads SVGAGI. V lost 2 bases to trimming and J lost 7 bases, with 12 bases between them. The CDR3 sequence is CASSYGGTGQPQHF. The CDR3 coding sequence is TGTGCCAGCAGTTACGGGGGCACGGGGCAGCCCCAGCATTTT.

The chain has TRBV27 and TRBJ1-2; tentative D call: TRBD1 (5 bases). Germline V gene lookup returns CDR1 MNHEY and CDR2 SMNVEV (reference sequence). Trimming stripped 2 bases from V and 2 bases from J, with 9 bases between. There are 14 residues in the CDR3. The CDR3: CASSLGGVNYGYTF. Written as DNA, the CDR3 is TGTGCCAGCAGTTTAGGAGGGGTGAACTATGGCTACACCTTC.

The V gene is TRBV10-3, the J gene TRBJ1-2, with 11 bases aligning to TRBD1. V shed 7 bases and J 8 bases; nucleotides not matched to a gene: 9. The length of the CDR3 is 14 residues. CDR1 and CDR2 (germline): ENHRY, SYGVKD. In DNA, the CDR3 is TGTGCCATCACCAGAACGGACAGGGGGCACGGCTACACCTTC. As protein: CAITRTDRGHGYTF.

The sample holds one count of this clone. CDR3 nucleotides: TGCAGTGCTAGTGGCCCACGAGCAGAGACCCAGTACTTC. Its translation is CSASGPRAETQYF. This chain joins TRBV20-1 and TRBJ2-5; D ambiguous. This CDR3 region has 13 residues. The V end was cut by 3 bases, the J end by 4 bases, with 12 bases between. Germline CDR1 is DFQATT and CDR2 is SNEGSKA (reference sequence).

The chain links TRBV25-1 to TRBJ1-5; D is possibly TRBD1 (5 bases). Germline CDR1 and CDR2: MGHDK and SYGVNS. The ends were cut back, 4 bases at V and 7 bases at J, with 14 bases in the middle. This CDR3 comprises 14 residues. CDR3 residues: CASSGSGGGQPQHF. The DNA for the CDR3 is TGTGCCAGCAGTGGCTCCGGGGGGGGACAGCCCCAGCATTTT.

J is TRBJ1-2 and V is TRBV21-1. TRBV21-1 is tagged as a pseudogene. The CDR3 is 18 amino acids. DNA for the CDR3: TGTGCCAGCAGCCCGGTGGGACTAACTGACGCAACTCGTCGGGGCTACACCTTC. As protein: CASSPVGLTDATRRGYTF.

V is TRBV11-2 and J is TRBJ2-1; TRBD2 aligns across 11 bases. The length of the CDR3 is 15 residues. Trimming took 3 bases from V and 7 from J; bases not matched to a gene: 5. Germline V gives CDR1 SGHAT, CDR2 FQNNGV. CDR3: CASSFGTSGLNEQFF. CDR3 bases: TGTGCCAGCAGCTTTGGGACTAGCGGCCTGAATGAGCAGTTCTTC.

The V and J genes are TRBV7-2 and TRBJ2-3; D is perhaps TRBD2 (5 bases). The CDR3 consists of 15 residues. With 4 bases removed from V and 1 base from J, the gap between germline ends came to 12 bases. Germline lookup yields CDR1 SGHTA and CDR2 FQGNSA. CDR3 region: CASSSLAGRTDTQYF. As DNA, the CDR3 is TGTGCCAGCAGCTCCCTCGCGGGCCGCACAGATACGCAGTATTTT.

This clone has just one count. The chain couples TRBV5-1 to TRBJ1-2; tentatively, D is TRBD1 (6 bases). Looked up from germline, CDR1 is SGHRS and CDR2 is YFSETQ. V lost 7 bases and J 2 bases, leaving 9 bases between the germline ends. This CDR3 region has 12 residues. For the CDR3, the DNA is TGCGCCAGCCGGGACATGAACTATGGCTACACCTTC. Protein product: CASRDMNYGYTF.

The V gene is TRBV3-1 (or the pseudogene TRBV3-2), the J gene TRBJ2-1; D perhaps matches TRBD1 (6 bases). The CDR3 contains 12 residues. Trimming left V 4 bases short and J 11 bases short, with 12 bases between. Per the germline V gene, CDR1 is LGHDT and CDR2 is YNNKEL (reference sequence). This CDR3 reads CASSPGTYQQFF. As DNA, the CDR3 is TGTGCCAGCAGCCCTGGGACATACCAGCAGTTCTTC.

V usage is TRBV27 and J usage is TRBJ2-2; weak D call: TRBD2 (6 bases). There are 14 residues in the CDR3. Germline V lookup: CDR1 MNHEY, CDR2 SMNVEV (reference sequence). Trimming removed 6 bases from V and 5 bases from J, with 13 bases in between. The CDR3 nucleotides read TGTGCCAGCAGGACGGGAGCGAGGACCGGGGAGCTGTTTTTT. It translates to CASRTGARTGELFF.

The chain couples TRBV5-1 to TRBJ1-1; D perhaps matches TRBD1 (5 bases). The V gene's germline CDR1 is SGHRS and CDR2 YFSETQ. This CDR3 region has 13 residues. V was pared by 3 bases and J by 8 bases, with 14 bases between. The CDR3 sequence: CASSSSGTNEAFF. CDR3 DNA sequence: TGCGCCAGCAGCTCCTCGGGGACTAACGAAGCTTTCTTT.

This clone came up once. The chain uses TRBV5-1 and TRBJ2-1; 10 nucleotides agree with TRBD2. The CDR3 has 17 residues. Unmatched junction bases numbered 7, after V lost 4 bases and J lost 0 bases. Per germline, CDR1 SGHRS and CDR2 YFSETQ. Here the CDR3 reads CASSQKREGSSYNEQFF. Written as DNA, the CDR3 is TGCGCCAGCAGCCAAAAGCGGGAGGGGAGCTCCTACAATGAGCAGTTCTTC. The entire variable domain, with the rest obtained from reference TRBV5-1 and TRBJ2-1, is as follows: KAGVTQTPRYLIKTRGQQVTLSCSPISGHRSVSWYQQTPGQGLQFLFEYFSETQRNKGNFPGRFSGRQFSNSRSEMNVSTLELGDSALYLCASSQKREGSSYNEQFFGPGTRLTVL.

CDR3 nucleotides: TGTGCCAGCAGCCCTCGCGGGGATGAGCAGTTCTTC. Its translation: CASSPRGDEQFF. V usage is TRBV11-3 and J usage is TRBJ2-1; a weak D match, TRBD2 (6 bases). Germline V lookup: CDR1 SGHNT, CDR2 YENEEA. CDR3 length: 12 amino acids. The V gene lost 5 bases and the J gene lost 8 bases, with 10 bases spanning the gap.

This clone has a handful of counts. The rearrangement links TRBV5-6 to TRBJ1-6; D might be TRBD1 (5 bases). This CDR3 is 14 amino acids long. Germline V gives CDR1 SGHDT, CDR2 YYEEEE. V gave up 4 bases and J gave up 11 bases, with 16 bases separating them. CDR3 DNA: TGTGCCAGCAGCGCCCGCTGGGGGGTGGCACCCCTCCACTTT. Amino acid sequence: CASSARWGVAPLHF.

The CDR3 loop reads CASSSGDTQYF. The DNA of the CDR3 is TGCGCCAGCTCATCGGGGGATACGCAGTATTTT. V usage is TRBV10-2 and J usage is TRBJ2-3, with D perhaps matching TRBD2 (5 bases). The V end was cut by 8 bases, the J end by 6 bases, with 9 bases between. The CDR3 totals 11 residues. Germline assignment: CDR1 WSHSY and CDR2 SAAADI.

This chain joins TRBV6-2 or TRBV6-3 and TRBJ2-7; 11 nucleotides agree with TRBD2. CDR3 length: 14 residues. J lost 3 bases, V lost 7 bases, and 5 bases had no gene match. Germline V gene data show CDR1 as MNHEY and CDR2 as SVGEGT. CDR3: CASTPSGRNYEQYF. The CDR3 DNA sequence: TGTGCCAGCACCCCTAGCGGGAGGAACTACGAGCAGTACTTC.

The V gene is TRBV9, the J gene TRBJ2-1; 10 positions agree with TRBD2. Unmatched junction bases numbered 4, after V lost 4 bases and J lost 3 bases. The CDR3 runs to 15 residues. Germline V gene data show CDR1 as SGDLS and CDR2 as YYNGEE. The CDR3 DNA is TGTGCCAGCAGCCTAGCGGGAGTGGGCTACAATGAGCAGTTCTTC. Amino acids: CASSLAGVGYNEQFF.

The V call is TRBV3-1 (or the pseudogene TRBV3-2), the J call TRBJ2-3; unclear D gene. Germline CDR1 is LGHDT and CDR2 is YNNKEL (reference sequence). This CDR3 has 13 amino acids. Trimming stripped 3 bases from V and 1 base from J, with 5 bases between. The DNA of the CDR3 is TGTGCCAGCAGCCACCTCGGCACAGATACGCAGTATTTT. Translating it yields CASSHLGTDTQYF.

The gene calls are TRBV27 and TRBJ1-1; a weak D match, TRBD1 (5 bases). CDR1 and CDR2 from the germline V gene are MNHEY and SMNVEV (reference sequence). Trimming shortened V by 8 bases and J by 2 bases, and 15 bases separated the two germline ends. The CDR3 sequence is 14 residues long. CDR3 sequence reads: CASRAGTLNTEAFF. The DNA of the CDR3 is TGTGCCAGCCGCGCAGGGACTTTAAACACTGAAGCTTTCTTT.

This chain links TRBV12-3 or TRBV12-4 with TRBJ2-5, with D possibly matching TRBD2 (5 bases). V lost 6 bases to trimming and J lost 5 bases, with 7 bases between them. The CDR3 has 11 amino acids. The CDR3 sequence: CASSRGETQYF. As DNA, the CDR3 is TGTGCCAGCAGCCGAGGGGAGACCCAGTACTTC.